Shown below are 23 T cell receptor beta chains from a single sample sequenced in a study of cytomegalovirus exposure and HLA in healthy donors. The PCR made use of 60 Vbeta and 13 Jbeta primers. The table came from immunoSEQ multiplex PCR; TCRdb's copy has only in-frame clones and leaves some out. The repertoire holds 150,000 to 200,000 clones, over 75% seen once, with 2.5% to 4% in the top ten. Sequencing was carried out using PBMCs. These receptor sequences come from a female donor in good health and CMV-seronegative.

This clone was seen a handful of times. The chain combines TRBV5-8 with TRBJ1-4; TRBD1 matches at 7 bases. Trimming removed 4 bases from V and 5 bases from J; junction bases left unmatched: 5. The CDR3 has 14 residues. Germline CDR1 reads SGHTS; CDR2 reads YDEGEE. This CDR3 is CASSQGQRNEKLFF. The CDR3 region has the DNA TGTGCCAGCAGCCAGGGACAGAGAAATGAAAAACTGTTTTTT.

The chain combines TRBV30 with TRBJ1-5, with D unclear. The CDR3 covers 13 residues. Germline loops: CDR1 GTSNPN, CDR2 SVGIG (reference sequence). Trimming took off 0 bases at V and 6 bases at J, with 9 bases between the two ends. The CDR3 protein is CAWSVRGTQPQHF. The CDR3 DNA follows: TGTGCCTGGAGTGTAAGAGGTACTCAGCCCCAGCATTTT.

The rearrangement joins TRBV9 to TRBJ2-5; 7 nucleotides align to TRBD1. Matching the DNA end better, TRBJ2-7 makes the J call doubtful. Germline CDR1 SGDLS, CDR2 YYNGEE. The CDR3 length is 14 residues. The CDR3, as DNA: TGTGCCAGCAGCGCCGACAGGGCTCAATACGAGCAGTACTTC. This translates into CASSADRAQYEQYF.

V is TRBV7-3 and J is TRBJ2-3, with 11 nucleotides matching TRBD2. CDR1 is SGHTA and CDR2 is FQGTGA in the germline V gene. There are 16 residues in the CDR3. J lost 11 bases, V lost 2 bases, and 12 bases had no gene match. CDR3 amino acids: CASSLGTSGGLLRQYF. CDR3 coding DNA: TGTGCCAGCAGCTTAGGCACTAGCGGGGGATTGTTAAGGCAGTATTTT.

This clone was seen more than once but under ten times. The rearrangement joins TRBV2 to TRBJ2-3, with 8 bases matching TRBD2. The CDR3 is 15 residues long. The junction had 8 bases not matched to a gene; V was cut back by 4 bases and J by 5 bases. The V gene's germline CDR1 is SNHLY and CDR2 FYNNEI. DNA of the CDR3: TGTGCCAGCAGTGGAAGTAGCGGGGCTAGAGATACGCAGTATTTT. This encodes CASSGSSGARDTQYF.

The CDR3: CASSLVAGARDTQYF. In nucleotides, the CDR3 is TGTGCCAGCAGCTTAGTAGCGGGGGCGCGAGATACGCAGTATTTT. The V gene is TRBV7-7, the J gene TRBJ2-3, with 9 bases lining up with TRBD2. V trimming: 1 base; J trimming: 5 bases; junction bases outside the gene matches: 4. Per the germline V gene, CDR1 is SSHAT and CDR2 is FNYEAQ (reference sequence). This CDR3 is 15 amino acids long.

The chain uses TRBV30 and TRBJ1-5; no clear D gene. Germline V gene lookup returns CDR1 GTSNPN and CDR2 SVGIG (reference sequence). This CDR3 region has 13 residues. V was shortened by 1 base and J by 4 bases, with 8 bases between the two germline ends. The CDR3 DNA is TGTGCCTGGAGTGGGGCAAGAAATCAGCCCCAGCATTTT. Translation: CAWSGARNQPQHF.

The chain carries TRBV7-9 and TRBJ2-3; D ambiguous. V was pared by 1 base and J by 6 bases, with 5 bases between. CDR1 is SEHNR and CDR2 is FQNEAQ in the germline V gene (reference sequence). The CDR3 is 12 residues long. The CDR3 sequence is CASSLVADTQYF. Written as DNA, the CDR3 is TGTGCCAGCAGCTTAGTTGCGGATACGCAGTATTTT. Filled out from reference TRBV7-9 and TRBJ2-3, the complete variable domain reads DTGVSQNPRHKITKRGQNVTFRCDPISEHNRLYWYRQTLGQGPEFLTYFQNEAQLEKSRLLSDRFSAERPKGSFSTLEIQRTEQGDSAMYLCASSLVADTQYFGPGTRLTVL.

This clone has a single count. This chain links TRBV6-1 with TRBJ2-5; the D gene is possibly TRBD1 (6 bases). V lost 2 bases, J lost 5 bases, and 12 bases lay in between. The CDR3 covers 14 residues. CDR1 MNHNS and CDR2 SASEGT come from the germline V gene. The CDR3 spells CASSENRVGETQYF. In nucleotides, the CDR3 is TGTGCCAGCAGTGAAAACAGGGTGGGGGAGACCCAGTACTTC.

This clone was detected only a few times. The chain has TRBV19 and TRBJ1-1; D is possibly TRBD1 (5 bases). V shed 6 bases and J shed 5 bases, with 19 bases lying between them. Germline assignment: CDR1 LNHDA and CDR2 SQIVND (reference sequence). CDR3 length: 15 amino acids. The CDR3 region is CASRVRSGARTEAFF. The CDR3 DNA sequence: TGTGCCAGTAGAGTACGTAGCGGGGCGAGAACTGAAGCTTTCTTT.

This clone was observed a handful of times. The V and J genes are TRBV6-6 and TRBJ1-1; D ambiguous. The CDR3 totals 14 residues. In germline, CDR1 is MNHNY, CDR2 SVGAGI (reference sequence). With 0 bases removed from V and 1 base from J, the gap between germline ends came to 6 bases. The CDR3 nucleotides read TGTGCCAGCAGTTACTCGGCAGGGAACACTGAAGCTTTCTTT. It specifies CASSYSAGNTEAFF.

V usage is TRBV5-1 and J usage is TRBJ2-1; 8 bases match TRBD2. The CDR3 is 18 amino acids. Germline assignment: CDR1 SGHRS and CDR2 YFSETQ. V trimming: 1 base; J trimming: 14 bases; junction bases outside the gene matches: 23. The CDR3 is CASSLSTRKRGPPWGEFF. As DNA, the CDR3 is TGCGCCAGCAGCTTGAGCACCAGGAAGCGGGGGCCCCCCTGGGGTGAGTTCTTC.

V gene TRBV27 combines with J gene TRBJ2-2; 9 positions agree with TRBD2. Per germline, CDR1 MNHEY and CDR2 SMNVEV (reference sequence). This CDR3 comprises 17 residues. Trimming removed 2 bases from V and 3 bases from J; junction bases left unmatched: 7. The CDR3 sequence is CASSLISLAGYTGELFF. The CDR3 DNA sequence: TGTGCCAGCAGTTTAATATCCCTAGCGGGATACACCGGGGAGCTGTTTTTT.

The V and J genes are TRBV4-1 and TRBJ2-2; no clear D. The V and J ends lost 1 base and 3 bases respectively, with 9 bases between them. This CDR3 contains 15 residues. Germline values: CDR1 MGHRA, CDR2 YSYEKL. Here the CDR3 DNA reads TGCGCCAGCAGCCAAGGTTCGGTCTACACCGGGGAGCTGTTTTTT. Translation: CASSQGSVYTGELFF.

V is TRBV11-2 and J is TRBJ2-5; 9 bases align to TRBD2. This CDR3 spans 15 amino acids. The trim removed 4 bases at V and 4 bases at J, leaving 7 bases unmatched. Germline CDR1 is SGHAT and CDR2 is FQNNGV. The CDR3 reads CASSSIAGVAETQYF. As DNA, the CDR3 is TGTGCCAGCAGCTCCATAGCGGGAGTCGCAGAGACCCAGTACTTC.

The chain carries TRBV9 and TRBJ1-5, with TRBD1 as a possible D gene (6 bases). The V and J ends lost 3 bases and 2 bases respectively, with 12 bases between them. The CDR3 is 15 amino acids. CDR1 SGDLS and CDR2 YYNGEE come from the germline V gene. Here the CDR3 reads CASSESGARNQPQHF. DNA for the CDR3: TGTGCCAGCAGCGAGTCAGGGGCCCGCAATCAGCCCCAGCATTTT.

Turning to this clone: The sample holds other DNA sequences that translate to the same CDR3. CDR3 sequence: CSVEDSYEQYF. The CDR3 DNA reads TGCAGCGTTGAAGATAGCTACGAGCAGTACTTC. The rearrangement links TRBV29-1 to TRBJ2-7; D gene uncertain. The CDR3 has 11 amino acids. V gave up 0 bases and J gave up 3 bases, with 3 bases separating them. The germline V gene has CDR1 SQVTM and CDR2 ANQGSEA.

The rearrangement uses TRBV25-1 and TRBJ2-1; possibly TRBD1 for D (6 bases). Germline-derived CDR1 and CDR2 are MGHDK and SYGVNS. Trimming removed 2 bases at V and 5 bases at J, with 13 bases between. This CDR3 has 15 residues. Here the CDR3 DNA reads TGTGCCAGCAGTGAAGACAGGCGGCAACACAATGAGCAGTTCTTC. Protein sequence: CASSEDRRQHNEQFF.

J is TRBJ1-3 and V is TRBV28; TRBD1 matches 9 bases. The ends lost 3 bases at V and 4 bases at J; junction bases unmatched: 4. From germline, CDR1 is MDHEN and CDR2 SYDVKM. The CDR3 contains 15 residues. This chain's CDR3 is CASSFRGQGGNTIYF. As DNA, the CDR3 is TGTGCCAGCAGTTTTCGGGGACAGGGAGGAAACACCATATATTTT.

The chain joins TRBV5-4 to TRBJ1-4; D ambiguous. Trimming removed 4 bases from V and 2 bases from J, with 3 bases in between. In germline, CDR1 is SGHNT, CDR2 YYREEE (reference sequence). The CDR3 totals 12 residues. CDR3: CASSQTNEKLFF. CDR3 in DNA: TGTGCCAGCAGCCAGACTAATGAAAAACTGTTTTTT.

The chain employs TRBV7-9 and TRBJ2-2; 7 bases match TRBD1. The trim removed 0 bases at V and 5 bases at J, leaving 6 bases unmatched. This CDR3 is 16 amino acids long. The germline V gene encodes CDR1 SEHNR and CDR2 FQNEAQ (reference sequence). In nucleotides, the CDR3 is TGTGCCAGCAGCTTAGCGGGAAGGGGGCGGACCGGGGAGCTGTTTTTT. Translating it yields CASSLAGRGRTGELFF. Full variable domain (outside the CDR3, taken from reference TRBV7-9 and TRBJ2-2): DTGVSQNPRHKITKRGQNVTFRCDPISEHNRLYWYRQTLGQGPEFLTYFQNEAQLEKSRLLSDRFSAERPKGSFSTLEIQRTEQGDSAMYLCASSLAGRGRTGELFFGEGSRLTVL.

This sequence joins TRBV7-2 and TRBJ2-3, with a weak D call TRBD2 (7 bases). Germline-derived CDR1 and CDR2 are SGHTA and FQGNSA. This CDR3 spans 15 amino acids. The V end lost 2 bases, the J end lost 2 bases, and 11 bases lay between the germline ends. The CDR3 sequence is CASSLYGGATDTQYF. In DNA form, the CDR3 reads TGTGCCAGCAGCTTATATGGGGGGGCCACAGATACGCAGTATTTT.

The chain is built from TRBV7-9 and TRBJ2-2; 14 bases are shared with TRBD2. Germline loops: CDR1 SEHNR, CDR2 FQNEAQ (reference sequence). V gave up 1 base and J gave up 4 bases; unmatched junction bases: 8. The CDR3 totals 19 residues. The CDR3 sequence: CASSLDGTSGGPPTGELFF. As DNA, the CDR3 is TGTGCCAGCAGCTTAGATGGGACTAGCGGGGGCCCGCCCACCGGGGAGCTGTTTTTT.